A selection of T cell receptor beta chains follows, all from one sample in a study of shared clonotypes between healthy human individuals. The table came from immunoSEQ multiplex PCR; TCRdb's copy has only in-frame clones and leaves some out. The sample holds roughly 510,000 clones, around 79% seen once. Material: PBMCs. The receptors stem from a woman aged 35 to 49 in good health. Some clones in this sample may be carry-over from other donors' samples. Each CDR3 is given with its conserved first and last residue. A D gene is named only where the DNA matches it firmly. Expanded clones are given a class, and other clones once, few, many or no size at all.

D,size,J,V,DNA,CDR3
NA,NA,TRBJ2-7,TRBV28,TGTGCCAGCAGTTTGGAAGGGATACCATACGAGCAGTACTTC,CASSLEGIPYEQYF
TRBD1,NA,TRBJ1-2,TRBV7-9,TGTGCCAGCAGCTTGGGACAGGTCTATGGCTACACCTTC,CASSLGQVYGYTF
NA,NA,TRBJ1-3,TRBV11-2,TGTGCCAGCAGCTTGACCCCGGACATCTCTGGAAACACCATATATTTT,CASSLTPDISGNTIYF
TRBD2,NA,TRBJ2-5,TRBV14,TGTGCCAGCAGCCAAGGGTCTAGCGGGGGAGTATGGGAGACCCAGTACTTC,CASSQGSSGGVWETQYF
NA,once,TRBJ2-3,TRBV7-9,TGTGCCAGCAGCTTAGTTGTCGATAGCACAGATACGCAGTATTTT,CASSLVVDSTDTQYF
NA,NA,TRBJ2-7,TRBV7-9,TGTGCCAGCAGCCGACCCCCTTCGGGGCCGGGTTACGAGCAGTACTTC,CASSRPPSGPGYEQYF
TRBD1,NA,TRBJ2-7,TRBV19,TGTGCCAGCGGACAGGGCAGCTACGAGCAGTACTTC,CASGQGSYEQYF
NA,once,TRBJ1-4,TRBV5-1,TGCGCCAGCAGCTTGGGGGATAGTAATGAAAAACTGTTTTTT,CASSLGDSNEKLFF
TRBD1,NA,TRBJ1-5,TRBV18,TGTGCCAGCTCACCACCGGGACAGGGGGCGAGTCAGCCCCAGCATTTT,CASSPPGQGASQPQHF
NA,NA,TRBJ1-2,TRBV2,TGTGCCAGCAGTGTCCAGGGGTTCGCCTATGGCTACACCTTC,CASSVQGFAYGYTF
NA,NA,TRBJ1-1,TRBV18,TGTGCCAGCTCCCCCTGGGGTCTCGCCCCGAACACTGAAGCTTTCTTT,CASSPWGLAPNTEAFF
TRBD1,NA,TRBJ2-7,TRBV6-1,TGTGCCAGCAGTGGGGACAGGGGCGGAAAGCAGTACTTC,CASSGDRGGKQYF
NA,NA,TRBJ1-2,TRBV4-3,TGCGCCAGCAGCCAAGCCTCGCAGGGTATCTATGGCTACACCTTC,CASSQASQGIYGYTF
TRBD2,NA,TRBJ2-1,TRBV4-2,TGTGCCAGCAGCCAACATAGCGGGAGGGGTAGCAATGAGCAGTTCTTC,CASSQHSGRGSNEQFF
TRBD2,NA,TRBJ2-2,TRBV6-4,TGTGCCAGCAGTGATCGAGCGGGAGAGTCCGGGGAGCTGTTTTTT,CASSDRAGESGELFF
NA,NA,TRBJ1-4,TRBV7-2,TGTGCCAGCAGCTTAGAGACAGCTGCAACTAATGAAAAACTGTTTTTT,CASSLETAATNEKLFF
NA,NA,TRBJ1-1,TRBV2,TGTGCCAGCAGTCCCCGAGGGGCAGCTTTCTTT,CASSPRGAAFF
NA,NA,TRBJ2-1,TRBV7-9,TGTGCCAGCAGGCGGGACTTGAGCTCCTACAATGAGCAGTTCTTC,CASRRDLSSYNEQFF
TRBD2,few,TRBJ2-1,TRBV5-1,TGCGCCAGCAGCTTGGAAACCGGGACTAGCGGGGTCTTC,CASSLETGTSGVF
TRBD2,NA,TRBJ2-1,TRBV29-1,TGCAGCGTTGAAGATTCAGGAGGGACTAGCCAGCAGTTCTTC,CSVEDSGGTSQQFF
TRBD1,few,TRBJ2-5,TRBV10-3,TGTGCCATCAGTGCAACCGGGACAGGGGGAGAGACCCAGTACTTC,CAISATGTGGETQYF
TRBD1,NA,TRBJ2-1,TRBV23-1,TGCGCCAGCAGTCAGGGACAGACGAAAGATGAGCAGTTCTTC,CASSQGQTKDEQFF
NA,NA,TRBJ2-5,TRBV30,TGTGCCTGGAAGGACGTTCGGGAGACCCAGTACTTC,CAWKDVRETQYF
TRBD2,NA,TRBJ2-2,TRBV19,TGTGCCAGTAGTGTTCATAGCGGGAGGGCCTCCGGGGAGCTGTTTTTT,CASSVHSGRASGELFF
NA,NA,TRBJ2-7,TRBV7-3,TGTGCCAGCAGCCCTCGAGGCGGCCAGACCTACGAGCAGTACTTC,CASSPRGGQTYEQYF
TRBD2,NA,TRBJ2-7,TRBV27,TGTGCCAGCAGTTTGGCGGGAGGGCTTTCCTACGAGCAGTACTTC,CASSLAGGLSYEQYF
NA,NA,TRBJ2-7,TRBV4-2,TGTGCCAGCAGCCAAGAAATCTTCGGCGAGCAGTACTTC,CASSQEIFGEQYF
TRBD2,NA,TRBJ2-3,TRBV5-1,TGCGCCAGCCGCCGACTAGCGGCGAGCACAGATACGCAGTATTTT,CASRRLAASTDTQYF
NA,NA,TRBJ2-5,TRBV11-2,TGTGCCAGCAGCTTGGGAAGTCCGCCAGAGACCCAGTACTTC,CASSLGSPPETQYF
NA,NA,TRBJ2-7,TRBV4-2,TGTGCCAGCAGCCAAGAAAACGGGACTCCATCCTACGAGCAGTACTTC,CASSQENGTPSYEQYF
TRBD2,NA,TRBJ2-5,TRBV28,TGTGCCAGCAGCCCCCCTCGCGGGAGGGCTACGTCCCAGTACTTC,CASSPPRGRATSQYF
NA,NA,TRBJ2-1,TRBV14,TGTGCCAGCAGCCGACACACCTACAATGAGCAGTTCTTC,CASSRHTYNEQFF
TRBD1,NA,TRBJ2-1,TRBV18,TGTGCCAGCTCACCACCTACAGGGGATGAGCAGTTCTTC,CASSPPTGDEQFF
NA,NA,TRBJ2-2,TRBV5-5,TGTGCCAGCAGCTTTCTGGACACCGGGGAGCTGTTTTTT,CASSFLDTGELFF
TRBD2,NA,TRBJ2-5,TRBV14,TGTGCCAGCAGCCAAGGTGCAGCGGGAGGAGGTAGAGGGGGGTCCCAGTACTTC,CASSQGAAGGGRGGSQYF
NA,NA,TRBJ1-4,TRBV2,TGTGCCAGCATGACAGAAAGGCTGGGGAAACTGTTTTTT,CASMTERLGKLFF